This TCR beta chain stems from a study of CXCR3 chemokines and chemotherapy response in bladder cancer. TCRdb recomputed calls from the PCR reads with MiXCR, one row per CDR3 protein. The table lists about 9,000 distinct CDR3 sequences, about 23% of them singletons. In this sample, this clonotype turned up many times. Trimming took 2 bases from V and 7 from J, leaving 14 bases between them. In germline, CDR1 is SGHAT, CDR2 FQNNGV. The CDR3 sequence is 14 residues long. This TCR was recovered from a human donor with bladder cancer that did not respond to neoadjuvant chemotherapy. The sample was taken from a patient whose treatment included neoadjuvant chemotherapy. The rearrangement joins TRBV11-2 to TRBJ2-5; D gene uncertain. The CDR3 nucleotides are TGTGCCAGCAGCTTATCCCGATCAGTTTTGACCCAGTACTTC. This gives the protein CASSLSRSVLTQYF.